The present T cell receptor (beta chain) was sequenced within a study of CD8+ T cells in alopecia areata. Study-level information: A regimen of oral tofacitinib, 5 to 10 mg twice daily, was given to treated patients.

Treatment noted: oral pan-JAK inhibitor, 5-10 mg twice daily. Obtained from alopecia areata patients were lesional scalp punch biopsies along with peripheral blood. As for this clone: Its specificity is not known.

Extraction and reverse transcription of RNA yielded cDNA as the sequencing template. Produced via immunoSEQ multiplex PCR; TCRdb's table is partial and in-frame only. Among 190,000 or so clones, roughly 61% were seen once, and the ten largest hold around 12%. Study-wide results and caveats: Compared with mice, patients displayed less clear TCR sharing, possibly for HLA-related reasons.

V lost 3 bases and J lost 5, with 6 bases in between. Germline V gene data show CDR1 as SGHRS and CDR2 as YFSETQ. The CDR3 loop spans 11 amino acids. The TCR originated in a human donor with alopecia areata. The chain recombines TRBV5-1 with TRBJ2-7; D remains ambiguous. The material was CD8+ T cells sorted from blood, obtained at week 24, from a patient treated with tofacitinib. The CDR3 protein is CASSWNNEQYF. For the CDR3, the DNA is TGCGCCAGCAGCTGGAACAACGAGCAGTACTTC.